One and the same sample provided the 17 T cell receptor beta chains below, sequenced in a study of cytomegalovirus exposure and HLA in healthy donors. It was with 60 Vbeta and 13 Jbeta primers that the PCR ran. Clones were sequenced by immunoSEQ multiplex PCR, and TCRdb holds only the in-frame ones, with some missing. Of more than 85,000 clones in the sample, over 8% were seen once. The sequencing sample was made of PBMCs. The receptors were sampled from a man aged 45-65 years in good health and CMV-seropositive.

The rearrangement uses TRBV6-5 and TRBJ2-5, with D possibly TRBD2 on 5 matching bases. The V gene's germline CDR1 is MNHEY and CDR2 SVGAGI. Trimming cost V 7 bases and J 0 bases, with 15 bases left between them. The CDR3 runs to 15 residues. CDR3 amino acids: CASTDGGAYQETQYF. The CDR3 nucleotides read TGTGCCAGCACCGATGGAGGTGCATACCAAGAGACCCAGTACTTC.

This clone was detected many times. CDR3 in DNA: TGCAGCGTTGTGAGTAATGAAAAACTGTTTTTT. Protein: CSVVSNEKLFF. V usage is TRBV29-1 and J usage is TRBJ1-4, with unresolved D. From germline, CDR1 is SQVTM and CDR2 ANQGSEA. The V and J ends lost 4 bases and 4 bases respectively, with 4 bases between them. CDR3 size: 11 residues.

This clone was seen only a few times. This rearrangement joins TRBV4-2 to TRBJ1-5, with 7 bases that match TRBD1. Germline CDR1 reads LGHNA; CDR2 reads YNFKEQ. J was trimmed by 7 bases and V by 1 base; bases with no gene match: 7. The CDR3 runs to 15 residues. CDR3 bases: TGTGCCAGCAGCCAAGTCACAGGGGACAAGCAGCCCCAGCATTTT. This encodes CASSQVTGDKQPQHF.

The chain employs TRBV11-2 and TRBJ2-7, with D maybe TRBD2 (6 bases). Between the trimmed V and J ends, which lost 0 bases and 5 bases, there was a span of 14 bases. CDR3 length: 15 amino acids. Germline CDR1 reads SGHAT; CDR2 reads FQNNGV. The CDR3 spells CASSLEAGGVHEQYF. The DNA for the CDR3 is TGTGCCAGCAGCTTAGAAGCCGGGGGAGTCCACGAGCAGTACTTC.

In DNA, the CDR3 is TGTGCCAGCAGCCGTGGTAGAACCGCAGATACGCAGTATTTT. Translation: CASSRGRTADTQYF. This sequence joins TRBV6-5 and TRBJ2-3, with D hard to call. Trimming cost V 6 bases and J 4 bases, with 14 bases left between them. Germline CDR1 MNHEY, CDR2 SVGAGI. This CDR3 spans 14 amino acids.

This chain uses TRBV9 with TRBJ2-1; TRBD2 agrees at 7 bases. The J segment lost 8 bases and the V segment lost 2 bases, leaving 7 bases of the junction unmatched. The length of the CDR3 is 14 residues. The germline V gene has CDR1 SGDLS and CDR2 YYNGEE. The CDR3 DNA reads as TGTGCCAGCAGCGTTGGGGGAGGGCCCCATGAGCAGTTCTTC. Encoded protein: CASSVGGGPHEQFF.

This clone was seen repeatedly, ten times or more. The chain has TRBV19 and TRBJ1-6; TRBD1 matches 7 bases. The CDR3 has 13 residues. Germline-derived CDR1 and CDR2 are LNHDA and SQIVND (reference sequence). Unmatched junction bases numbered 1, after V lost 4 bases and J lost 7 bases. The CDR3 region is CASSRQGNSPLHF. DNA for the CDR3: TGTGCCAGTAGTAGACAGGGCAATTCACCCCTCCACTTT.

There are a few counts of this clone. This chain uses TRBV5-1 with TRBJ2-5; D perhaps matches TRBD2 (5 bases). The germline V gene encodes CDR1 SGHRS and CDR2 YFSETQ. V lost 0 bases and J lost 5, with 11 bases in between. The CDR3 loop spans 14 amino acids. The CDR3 sequence is CASSLAPGLETQYF. CDR3 bases: TGCGCCAGCAGCTTGGCGCCGGGGTTGGAGACCCAGTACTTC.

This clone was detected a few times. The chain recombines TRBV7-3 with TRBJ2-5, with a possible D match to TRBD2 (6 bases). This CDR3 comprises 15 residues. V gave up 5 bases and J gave up 10 bases, with 23 bases separating them. Germline CDR1 SGHTA, CDR2 FQGTGA. The CDR3 reads CASSRTGGSPGNQYF. In nucleotides, the CDR3 is TGTGCCAGCAGCCGAACCGGGGGAAGCCCGGGGAACCAGTACTTC. Looking up the rest from reference TRBV7-3 and TRBJ2-5 gives the full variable domain: GAGVSQTPSNKVTEKGKYVELRCDPISGHTALYWYRQSLGQGPEFLIYFQGTGAADDSGLPNDRFFAVRPEGSVSTLKIQRTERGDSAVYLCASSRTGGSPGNQYFGPGTRLLVL.

The table lists this clone with a few counts. The V call is TRBV7-6, the J call TRBJ1-1; D gene ambiguous. The germline V gene encodes CDR1 SGHVS and CDR2 FNYEAQ. V was cut by 1 base and J by 1 base, with 7 bases left in between. CDR3 length: 14 residues. The CDR3 coding sequence is TGTGCCAGCAGCTTAGTTTTCGGGAACACTGAAGCTTTCTTT. It encodes CASSLVFGNTEAFF.

This clone has just a few counts. This chain joins TRBV27 and TRBJ2-1; 14 bases map to TRBD2. The V and J ends lost 7 bases and 1 base, in that order; junction bases with no gene match: 15. This CDR3 has 20 amino acids. Germline assignment: CDR1 MNHEY and CDR2 SMNVEV (reference sequence). In DNA, the CDR3 is TGTGCCAGCACCTTCTATCCGGGACTAGCGGGAGAAAGATCCTACAATGAGCAGTTCTTC. Translation gives CASTFYPGLAGERSYNEQFF.

This clone appeared a few times. J is TRBJ1-1 and V is TRBV28; D not resolved. CDR1 MDHEN and CDR2 SYDVKM come from the germline V gene. This CDR3 contains 14 residues. With 7 bases removed from V and 5 bases from J, the gap between germline ends came to 17 bases. CDR3 coding DNA: TGTGCCAGCATCAGGAGGGCAAGGAAGACTGAAGCTTTCTTT. Its protein is CASIRRARKTEAFF.

This chain joins TRBV7-5 and TRBJ2-2; the table assigns TRBD1, which was not confirmed against the DNA. TRBV7-5 is labeled a pseudogene. The CDR3 loop spans 19 amino acids. The DNA of the CDR3 is TGTGCCAGAAGTATTGAGGTCCGAGGGGACAGGCAGAACACCGGGGAGCTGTTTTTT. Its translation is CARSIEVRGDRQNTGELFF.

This clone came up a few times. CDR3 loop: CASSFPGQSSYEQYF. CDR3 coding DNA: TGTGCCAGCAGCTTTCCGGGACAGAGCTCCTACGAGCAGTACTTC. This rearrangement joins TRBV5-6 to TRBJ2-7; 7 bases line up with TRBD1. J was trimmed by 0 bases and V by 2 bases; bases with no gene match: 5. Germline-derived CDR1 and CDR2 are SGHDT and YYEEEE. This CDR3 has 15 residues. The variable domain in full, completed from reference TRBV5-6 and TRBJ2-7, reads DAGVTQSPTHLIKTRGQQVTLRCSPKSGHDTVSWYQQALGQGPQFIFQYYEEEERQRGNFPDRFSGHQFPNYSSELNVNALLLGDSALYLCASSFPGQSSYEQYFGPGTRLTVT.

This chain joins TRBV19 and TRBJ1-1; 10 positions agree with TRBD1. From germline, CDR1 is LNHDA and CDR2 SQIVND (reference sequence). The CDR3 runs 14 residues. The V gene end was trimmed by 8 bases and the J gene end by 3 bases; junction bases not matched to a gene: 6. The chain's CDR3 is CASVSGQGYTEAFF. In DNA, the CDR3 is TGTGCCAGTGTCTCGGGACAGGGGTACACTGAAGCTTTCTTT.

This clone was counted a single time. The chain combines TRBV7-2 with TRBJ2-1; TRBD2 agrees at 10 bases. The J segment lost 12 bases and the V segment lost 1 base, leaving 12 bases of the junction unmatched. Germline V lookup: CDR1 SGHTA, CDR2 FQGNSA. The CDR3 has 16 amino acids. CDR3 amino acids: CASSLGRTSGSRRQFF. The CDR3 bases are TGTGCCAGCAGCTTAGGCAGGACTAGCGGTTCCCGGAGGCAGTTCTTC.

V gene TRBV27 combines with J gene TRBJ1-4, with D perhaps matching TRBD1 (5 bases). Germline CDR1 is MNHEY and CDR2 is SMNVEV (reference sequence). This CDR3 is 15 amino acids long. V was pared by 2 bases and J by 3 bases, with 10 bases between. The CDR3 loop reads CASSLGGVSNEKLFF. The CDR3, as DNA: TGTGCCAGCAGTTTAGGGGGGGTATCTAATGAAAAACTGTTTTTT.